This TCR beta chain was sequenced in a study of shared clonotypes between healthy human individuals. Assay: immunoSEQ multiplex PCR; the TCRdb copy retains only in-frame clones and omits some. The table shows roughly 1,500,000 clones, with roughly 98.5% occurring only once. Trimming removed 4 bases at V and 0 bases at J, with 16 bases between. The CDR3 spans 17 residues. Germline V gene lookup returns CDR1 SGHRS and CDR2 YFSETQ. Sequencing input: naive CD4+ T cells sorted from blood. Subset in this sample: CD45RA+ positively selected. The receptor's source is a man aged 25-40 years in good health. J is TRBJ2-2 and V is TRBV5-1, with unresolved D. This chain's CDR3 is CASSQSVSKANTGELFF. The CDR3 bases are TGCGCCAGCAGCCAATCTGTCAGCAAGGCGAACACCGGGGAGCTGTTTTTT.